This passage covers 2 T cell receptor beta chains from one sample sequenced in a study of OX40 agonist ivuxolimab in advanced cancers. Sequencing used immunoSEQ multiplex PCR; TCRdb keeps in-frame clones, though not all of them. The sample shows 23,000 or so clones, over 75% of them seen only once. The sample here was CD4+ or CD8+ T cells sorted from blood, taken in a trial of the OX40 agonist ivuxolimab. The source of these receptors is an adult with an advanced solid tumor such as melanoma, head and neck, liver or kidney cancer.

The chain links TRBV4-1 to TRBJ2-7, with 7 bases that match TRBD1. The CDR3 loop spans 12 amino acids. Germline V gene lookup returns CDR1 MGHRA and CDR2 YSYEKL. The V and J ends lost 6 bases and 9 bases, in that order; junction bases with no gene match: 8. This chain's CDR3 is CASSARTGGQYF. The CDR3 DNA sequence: TGCGCCAGCAGTGCTCGGACAGGCGGGCAGTACTTC.

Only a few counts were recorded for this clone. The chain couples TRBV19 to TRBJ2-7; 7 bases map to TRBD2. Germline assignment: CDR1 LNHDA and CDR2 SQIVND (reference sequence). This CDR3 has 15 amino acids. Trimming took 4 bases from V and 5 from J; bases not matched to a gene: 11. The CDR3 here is CASSTSGGSINEQYF. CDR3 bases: TGTGCCAGTAGTACCTCCGGCGGGAGTATAAACGAGCAGTACTTC. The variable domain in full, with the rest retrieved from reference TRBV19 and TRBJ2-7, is DGGITQSPKYLFRKEGQNVTLSCEQNLNHDAMYWYRQDPGQGLRLIYYSQIVNDFQKGDIAEGYSVSREKKESFPLTVTSAQKNPTAFYLCASSTSGGSINEQYFGPGTRLTVT.